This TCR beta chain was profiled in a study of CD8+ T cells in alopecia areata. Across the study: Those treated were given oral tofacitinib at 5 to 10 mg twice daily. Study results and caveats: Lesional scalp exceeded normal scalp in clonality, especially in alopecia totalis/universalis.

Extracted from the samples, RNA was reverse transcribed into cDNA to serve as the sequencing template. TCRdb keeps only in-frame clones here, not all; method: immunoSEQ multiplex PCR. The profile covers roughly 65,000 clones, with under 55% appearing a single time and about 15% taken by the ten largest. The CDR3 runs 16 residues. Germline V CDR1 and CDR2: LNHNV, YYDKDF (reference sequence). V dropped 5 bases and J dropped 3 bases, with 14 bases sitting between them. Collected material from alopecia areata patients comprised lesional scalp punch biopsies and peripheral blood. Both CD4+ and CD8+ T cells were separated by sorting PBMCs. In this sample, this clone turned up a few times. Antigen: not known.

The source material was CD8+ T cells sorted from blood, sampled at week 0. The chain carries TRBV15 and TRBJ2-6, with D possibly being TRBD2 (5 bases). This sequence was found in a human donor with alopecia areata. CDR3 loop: CATSGAEGDGANVLTF. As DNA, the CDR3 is TGTGCCACCAGCGGTGCTGAGGGAGATGGGGCCAACGTCCTGACTTTC.